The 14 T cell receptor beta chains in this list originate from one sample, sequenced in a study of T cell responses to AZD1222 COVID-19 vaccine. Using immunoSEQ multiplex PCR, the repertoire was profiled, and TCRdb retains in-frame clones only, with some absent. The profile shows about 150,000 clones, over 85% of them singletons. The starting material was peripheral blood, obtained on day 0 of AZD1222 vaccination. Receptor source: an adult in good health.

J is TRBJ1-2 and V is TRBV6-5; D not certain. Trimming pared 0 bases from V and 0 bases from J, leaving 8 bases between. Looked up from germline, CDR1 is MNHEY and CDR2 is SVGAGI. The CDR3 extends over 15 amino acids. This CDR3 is CASSYSWEANYGYTF. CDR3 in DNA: TGTGCCAGCAGTTACTCGTGGGAAGCTAACTATGGCTACACCTTC.

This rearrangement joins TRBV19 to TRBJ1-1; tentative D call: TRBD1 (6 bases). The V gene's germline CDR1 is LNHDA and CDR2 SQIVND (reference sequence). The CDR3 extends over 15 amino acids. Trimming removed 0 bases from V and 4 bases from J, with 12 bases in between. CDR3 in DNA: TGTGCCAGTAGTATAGAGGGGGCGTGGGGCACTGAAGCTTTCTTT. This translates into CASSIEGAWGTEAFF.

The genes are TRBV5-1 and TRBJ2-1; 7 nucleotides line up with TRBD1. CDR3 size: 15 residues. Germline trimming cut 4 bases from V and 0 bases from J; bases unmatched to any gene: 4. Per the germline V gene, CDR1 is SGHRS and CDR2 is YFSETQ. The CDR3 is CASSRGQNSYNEQFF. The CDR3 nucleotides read TGCGCCAGCAGCCGGGGACAGAACTCCTACAATGAGCAGTTCTTC. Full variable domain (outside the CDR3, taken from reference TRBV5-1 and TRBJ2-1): KAGVTQTPRYLIKTRGQQVTLSCSPISGHRSVSWYQQTPGQGLQFLFEYFSETQRNKGNFPGRFSGRQFSNSRSEMNVSTLELGDSALYLCASSRGQNSYNEQFFGPGTRLTVL.

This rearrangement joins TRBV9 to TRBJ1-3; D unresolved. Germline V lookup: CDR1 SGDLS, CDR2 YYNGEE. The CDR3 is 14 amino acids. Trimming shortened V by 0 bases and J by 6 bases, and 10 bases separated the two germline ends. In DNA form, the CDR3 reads TGTGCCAGCAGCGTAGCTGGGCAGCAAAACACCATATATTTT. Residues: CASSVAGQQNTIYF. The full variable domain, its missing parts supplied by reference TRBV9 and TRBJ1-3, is DSGVTQTPKHLITATGQRVTLRCSPRSGDLSVYWYQQSLDQGLQFLIQYYNGEERAKGNILERFSAQQFPDLHSELNLSSLELGDSALYFCASSVAGQQNTIYFGEGSWLTVV.

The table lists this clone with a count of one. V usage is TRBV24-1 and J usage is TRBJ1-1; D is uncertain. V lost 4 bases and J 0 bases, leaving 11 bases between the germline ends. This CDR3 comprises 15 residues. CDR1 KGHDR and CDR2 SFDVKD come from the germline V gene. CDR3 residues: CATSEGGSMNTEAFF. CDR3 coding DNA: TGTGCCACCAGTGAGGGAGGCAGTATGAACACTGAAGCTTTCTTT.

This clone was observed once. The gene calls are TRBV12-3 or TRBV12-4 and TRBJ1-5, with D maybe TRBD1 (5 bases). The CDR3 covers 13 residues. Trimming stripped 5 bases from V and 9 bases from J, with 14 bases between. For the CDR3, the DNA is TGTGCCAGCAGTCCGACCATCCAGGGGCCCCAGCATTTT. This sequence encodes CASSPTIQGPQHF.

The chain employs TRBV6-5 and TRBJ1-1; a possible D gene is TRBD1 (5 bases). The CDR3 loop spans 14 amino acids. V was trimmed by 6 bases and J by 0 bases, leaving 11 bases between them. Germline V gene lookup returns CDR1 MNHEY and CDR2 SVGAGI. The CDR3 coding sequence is TGTGCCAGCAGGTCCCGGACATTGAACACTGAAGCTTTCTTT. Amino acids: CASRSRTLNTEAFF.

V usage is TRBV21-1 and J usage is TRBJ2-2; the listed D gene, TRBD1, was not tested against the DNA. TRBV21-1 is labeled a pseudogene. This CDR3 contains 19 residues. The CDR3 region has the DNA TGTGCCAGTGCATGGAAGACAGGGATCTCTCTCGCGAACACCGGGGAGCTGTTTTTT. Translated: CASAWKTGISLANTGELFF.

As DNA, the CDR3 is TGTGCCAGCAGTGATTCACAGGGTTTGGGGAACACCGGGGAGCTGTTTTTT. This sequence encodes CASSDSQGLGNTGELFF. The chain is built from TRBV25-1 and TRBJ2-2, with D possibly matching TRBD1 (6 bases). Germline loops: CDR1 MGHDK, CDR2 SYGVNS. V was clipped by 3 bases and J by 1 base, with 15 bases between them. CDR3 length: 17 amino acids.

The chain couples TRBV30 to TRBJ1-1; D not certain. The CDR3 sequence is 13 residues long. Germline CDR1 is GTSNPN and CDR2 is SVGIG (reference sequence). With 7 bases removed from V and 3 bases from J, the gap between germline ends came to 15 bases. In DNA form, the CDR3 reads TGTGCCTACTCGATCCTCTCCCACACTGAAGCTTTCTTT. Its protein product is CAYSILSHTEAFF. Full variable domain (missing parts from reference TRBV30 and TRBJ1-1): SQTIHQWPATLVQPVGSPLSLECTVEGTSNPNLYWYRQAAGRGLQLLFYSVGIGQISSEVPQNLSASRPQDRQFILSSKKLLLSDSGFYLCAYSILSHTEAFFGQGTRLTVV.

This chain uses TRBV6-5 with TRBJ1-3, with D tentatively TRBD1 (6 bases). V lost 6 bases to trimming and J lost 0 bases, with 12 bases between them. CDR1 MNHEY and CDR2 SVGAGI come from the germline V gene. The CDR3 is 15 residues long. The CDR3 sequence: CASRKDSYSGNTIYF. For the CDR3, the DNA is TGTGCCAGCAGGAAGGACAGCTACTCTGGAAACACCATATATTTT.

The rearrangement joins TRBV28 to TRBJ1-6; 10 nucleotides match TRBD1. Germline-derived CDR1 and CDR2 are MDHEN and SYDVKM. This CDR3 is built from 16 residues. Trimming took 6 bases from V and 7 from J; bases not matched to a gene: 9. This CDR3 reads CASSQDRGGKNSPLHF. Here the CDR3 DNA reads TGTGCCAGCAGCCAGGACAGGGGGGGAAAAAATTCACCCCTCCACTTT.

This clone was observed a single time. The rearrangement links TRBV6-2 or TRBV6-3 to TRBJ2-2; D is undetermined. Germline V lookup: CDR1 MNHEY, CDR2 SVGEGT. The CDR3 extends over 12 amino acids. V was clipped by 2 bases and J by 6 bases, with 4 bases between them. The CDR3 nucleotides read TGTGCCAGCAGTTACGGGTCCGGGGAGCTGTTTTTT. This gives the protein CASSYGSGELFF.

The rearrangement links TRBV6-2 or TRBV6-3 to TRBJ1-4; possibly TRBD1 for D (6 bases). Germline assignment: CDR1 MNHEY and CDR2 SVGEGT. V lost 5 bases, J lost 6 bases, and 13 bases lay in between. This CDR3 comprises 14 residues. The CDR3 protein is CASSRQALDEKLFF. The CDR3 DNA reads TGTGCCAGCAGTCGACAGGCCTTGGATGAAAAACTGTTTTTT.